This is a list of T cell receptor beta chains from one sample in a study of cytomegalovirus exposure and HLA in healthy donors. Using immunoSEQ multiplex PCR, the repertoire was profiled, and TCRdb retains in-frame clones only, with some absent. Seen here are some 150,000 clones, roughly 89% observed once, and the top ten hold roughly 4.8%. Sequencing was carried out using PBMCs. The receptor source for this set is a man aged 18 to 29 in good health and CMV-seropositive. Each CDR3 is given with its conserved first and last residue. Each record gives: J gene, V gene, CDR3 protein.

j_gene: TRBJ2-3; v_gene: TRBV5-6; CDR3aa: CASSSTGESMADTQYF
j_gene: TRBJ2-2; v_gene: TRBV7-6; CDR3aa: CASSWTGNTGELFF
j_gene: TRBJ1-1; v_gene: TRBV2; CDR3aa: CASIGNTEAFF
j_gene: TRBJ1-1; v_gene: TRBV19; CDR3aa: CASSIDSPGRGNTEAFF
j_gene: TRBJ2-7; v_gene: TRBV6-5; CDR3aa: CASSSGTGYYEQYF
j_gene: TRBJ2-5; v_gene: TRBV28; CDR3aa: CASSFHTRTESQYF
j_gene: TRBJ1-2; v_gene: TRBV11-2; CDR3aa: CASSGLTGRSYGYTF
j_gene: TRBJ2-5; v_gene: TRBV29-1; CDR3aa: CSVIQGGETQYF
j_gene: TRBJ2-7; v_gene: TRBV7-9; CDR3aa: CASSNLAGGWDEQYF
j_gene: TRBJ1-3; v_gene: TRBV30; CDR3aa: CAWASGQGSSGNTIYF
j_gene: TRBJ2-7; v_gene: TRBV19; CDR3aa: CASTPSAGGNYEQYF
j_gene: TRBJ2-1; v_gene: TRBV6-4; CDR3aa: CASSDWLAERDEQFF
j_gene: TRBJ2-1; v_gene: TRBV7-9; CDR3aa: CASLGGGEQFF
j_gene: TRBJ2-7; v_gene: TRBV28; CDR3aa: CASSLSRGGSYEQYF
j_gene: TRBJ1-2; v_gene: TRBV19; CDR3aa: CASTEDRTNYGYTF
j_gene: TRBJ2-2; v_gene: TRBV11-3; CDR3aa: CASSSFGGELFF
j_gene: TRBJ2-5; v_gene: TRBV4-2; CDR3aa: CASSQGGGQETQYF
j_gene: TRBJ1-4; v_gene: TRBV19; CDR3aa: CASSSETGRVKLFF
j_gene: TRBJ2-3; v_gene: TRBV7-9; CDR3aa: CASSSPTHRGGSDTQYF
j_gene: TRBJ2-1; v_gene: TRBV7-3; CDR3aa: CASSLIKLDEQFF
j_gene: TRBJ1-3; v_gene: TRBV28; CDR3aa: CASSPTGGYGNTIYF
j_gene: TRBJ1-5; v_gene: TRBV29-1; CDR3aa: CSCRQANQPQHF
j_gene: TRBJ2-1; v_gene: TRBV5-4; CDR3aa: CASSPSPSEQFF
j_gene: TRBJ2-5; v_gene: TRBV20-1; CDR3aa: CSAYSWTQYF
j_gene: TRBJ2-7; v_gene: TRBV19; CDR3aa: CASSIDGTGDEQYF
j_gene: TRBJ1-4; v_gene: TRBV6-5; CDR3aa: CASSTGGGTNEKLFF
j_gene: TRBJ1-2; v_gene: TRBV18; CDR3aa: CASSPEWLANYGYTF
j_gene: TRBJ1-1; v_gene: TRBV5-1; CDR3aa: CASSLGGSVSTEAFF
j_gene: TRBJ2-1; v_gene: TRBV27; CDR3aa: CASSLSSHNEQFF
j_gene: TRBJ1-3; v_gene: TRBV7-2; CDR3aa: CASSVPGVLNTIYF
j_gene: TRBJ1-1; v_gene: TRBV13; CDR3aa: CASSRRMNTEAFF
j_gene: TRBJ1-1; v_gene: TRBV5-1; CDR3aa: CASSPEAGTEAFF
j_gene: TRBJ2-2; v_gene: TRBV4-1; CDR3aa: CASSQDTSGSYTGELFF
j_gene: TRBJ2-2; v_gene: TRBV18; CDR3aa: CASSVESGTGELFF
j_gene: TRBJ2-2; v_gene: TRBV6-1; CDR3aa: CASSRTSGSGGELFF
j_gene: TRBJ1-2; v_gene: TRBV6-1; CDR3aa: CASSESGSYGYTF
j_gene: TRBJ1-2; v_gene: TRBV7-9; CDR3aa: CASSLGGGLNYGYTF
j_gene: TRBJ2-3; v_gene: TRBV13; CDR3aa: CASSLSEAGEFTDTQYF
j_gene: TRBJ2-6; v_gene: TRBV4-1; CDR3aa: CASSRDRGASGANVLTF
j_gene: TRBJ1-2; v_gene: TRBV4-1; CDR3aa: CASSQAGTDYGYTF
j_gene: TRBJ2-6; v_gene: TRBV6-1; CDR3aa: CASSEEGLGANVLTF
j_gene: TRBJ1-2; v_gene: TRBV7-9; CDR3aa: CASGEYYGYTF
j_gene: TRBJ1-6; v_gene: TRBV19; CDR3aa: CASTQTGINSPLHF
j_gene: TRBJ1-5; v_gene: TRBV30; CDR3aa: CAWSVQGLWPQHF
j_gene: TRBJ2-5; v_gene: TRBV5-1; CDR3aa: CASSLAPGGLETQYF
j_gene: TRBJ1-6; v_gene: TRBV7-3; CDR3aa: CASSTDSDSPLHF
j_gene: TRBJ2-5; v_gene: TRBV5-1; CDR3aa: CASTLEAHHETQYF
j_gene: TRBJ1-6; v_gene: TRBV7-9; CDR3aa: CASSSTGQGNSPLHF